This T cell receptor beta chain was documented in a study of glioma-infiltrating T cells. Study-level results: A blood CDR3 motif signature was depleted in highly divergent patients. Tissue-blood divergence was below expectation in non-neoplastic patients, above in gliomas. Only very few CDR3 sequences appeared in both tissue and blood.

The iRepertoire nested amplicon-rescue multiplex PCR amplified TCR alpha and beta CDR3s from RNA. Input was roughly 95-450 ng of tissue mRNA or PBMC total RNA. TCRdb reprocessed the multiplex PCR reads with MiXCR, giving one entry per CDR3 protein. The repertoire has 400,000 or so distinct CDR3 sequences, approximately 42% of them found once; the top ten carry more than 10%. A word on this clonotype: Its target is not known.

The V gene's germline CDR1 is KGHDR and CDR2 SFDVKD. The V end was cut by 9 bases, the J end by 11 bases, with 18 bases between. The CDR3 runs 12 residues. The sample taken for sequencing was glioma tissue, nonneoplastic brain tissue, or PBMCs (not recorded which). The rearrangement joins TRBV24-1 to TRBJ1-1; D is perhaps TRBD1 (5 bases). The TCR comes from a human donor with low-grade glioma or glioblastoma, undergoing nonglioma brain surgery, or in good health (not recorded which). CDR3 in amino acids: CATSRQNIGAFF. CDR3 in DNA: TGTGCCACCTCGCGACAGAATATAGGGGCTTTCTTT.